This T cell receptor (beta chain) is drawn from a study of immune characterization of retroperitoneal liposarcoma. TCRdb redid the calling of the PCR reads with MiXCR, one entry per CDR3 protein. The sample records roughly 12,000 distinct CDR3 sequences, about a quarter being singletons. The CDR3 sequence is 15 residues long. CDR1 MNHNS and CDR2 SASEGT come from the germline V gene. This clonotype was detected ten times or more. This receptor was obtained from a female donor with retroperitoneal liposarcoma. The sample consisted of tumor tissue. This chain uses TRBV6-1 with TRBJ2-1, with TRBD1 matching 9 bases. The J call may be wrong; the DNA end is better matched by TRBJ2-7. CDR3 amino acids: CASSSSGTGTYEQYF. CDR3 bases: TGTGCCAGCAGTTCCTCCGGGACAGGGACCTACGAGCAGTACTTC.